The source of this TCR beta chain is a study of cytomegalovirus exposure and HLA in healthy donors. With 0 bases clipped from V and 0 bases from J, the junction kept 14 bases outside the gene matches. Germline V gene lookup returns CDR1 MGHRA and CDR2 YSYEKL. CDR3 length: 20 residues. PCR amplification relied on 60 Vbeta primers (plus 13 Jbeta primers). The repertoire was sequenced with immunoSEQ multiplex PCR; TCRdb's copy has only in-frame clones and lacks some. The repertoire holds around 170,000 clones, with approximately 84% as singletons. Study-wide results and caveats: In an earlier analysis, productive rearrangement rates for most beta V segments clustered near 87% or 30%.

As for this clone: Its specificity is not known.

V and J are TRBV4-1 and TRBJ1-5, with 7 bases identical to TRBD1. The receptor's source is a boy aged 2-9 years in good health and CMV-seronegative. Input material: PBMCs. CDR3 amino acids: CASSQEKSGVGTDSNQPQHF. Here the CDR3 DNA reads TGCGCCAGCAGCCAAGAAAAATCTGGGGTTGGGACAGATAGCAATCAGCCCCAGCATTTT.